This TCR beta chain comes out of a study of OX40 agonist ivuxolimab in advanced cancers. Overall study context: Earlier treatment with anti-PD-1, anti-PD-L1 or anti-CTLA-4 was permitted, and roughly 42% had received some. Study results and limitations: Average numbers of expanded clones were greater in CD8+ T cells than in CD4+. The authors also found low normalized T-cell clonal expansion in some nonresponders.

In germline, CDR1 is MNHEY, CDR2 SMNVEV (reference sequence). The CDR3 has 13 residues. V gave up 5 bases and J gave up 5 bases, with 12 bases separating them. This clone was detected a few times. Its antigen is currently unknown. The assay was immunoSEQ multiplex PCR, and TCRdb's table has in-frame clones only and misses some. The repertoire includes tens of thousands of clones, approximately 92% of them detected once, and 0.94% sits in the top ten. This sequence originates from an adult with an advanced solid tumor such as melanoma, head and neck, liver or kidney cancer. This chain joins TRBV27 and TRBJ1-1; perhaps TRBD1 as D (6 bases). The specimen comprised CD4+ or CD8+ T cells sorted from blood, sampled in a trial of the OX40 agonist ivuxolimab. CDR3 sequence: CASSKGGWTEAFF. CDR3 nucleotide sequence: TGTGCCAGCAGTAAGGGGGGATGGACTGAAGCTTTCTTT.